Following are 12 T cell receptor beta chains from one sample sequenced in a study of blood T cell repertoires in COVID-19. TCRdb's table, derived via immunoSEQ multiplex PCR, lists solely in-frame clones and lacks some. The sample lists more than 350,000 clones, around 91% occurring once. The sequencing sample was made of PBMCs or T cells enriched from blood (not recorded which). These receptors originate from a man aged 18 to 30 who had recovered from COVID-19.

The rearrangement uses TRBV5-8 and TRBJ1-5; TRBD1 might be the D (5 bases). Trimming took 0 bases from V and 11 from J, leaving 9 bases between them. Germline V gives CDR1 SGHTS, CDR2 YDEGEE. CDR3 size: 12 residues. The chain's CDR3 is CASSLAGGAQHF. The CDR3 DNA sequence: TGTGCCAGCAGCTTGGCCGGAGGGGCCCAGCATTTT.

This rearrangement joins TRBV5-1 to TRBJ2-5, with 8 bases aligning to TRBD2. Germline V gene sequence: CDR1 SGHRS, CDR2 YFSETQ. Trimming took 4 bases from V and 3 from J; bases not matched to a gene: 5. The CDR3 runs to 14 residues. The CDR3 is CASSPAGGEETQYF. CDR3 nucleotides: TGCGCCAGCAGCCCGGCGGGGGGAGAAGAGACCCAGTACTTC.

The chain links TRBV6-5 to TRBJ1-2; 7 bases agree with TRBD1. This CDR3 is 15 amino acids long. V lost 3 bases, J lost 1 base, and 5 bases stayed unmatched. Germline V gene data show CDR1 as MNHEY and CDR2 as SVGAGI. CDR3 coding DNA: TGTGCCAGCAGTTATGGAGGGGGCGATAACTATGGCTACACCTTC. This encodes CASSYGGGDNYGYTF.

The chain couples TRBV28 to TRBJ2-7, with D tentatively TRBD1 (5 bases). CDR1 is MDHEN, CDR2 SYDVKM, per germline. CDR3 length: 12 amino acids. Trimming left V 6 bases short and J 4 bases short, with 10 bases between. The CDR3 reads CASRSPGYEQYF. The CDR3 DNA follows: TGTGCCAGCAGAAGTCCAGGGTACGAGCAGTACTTC. The whole variable domain, remainder taken from reference TRBV28 and TRBJ2-7, is DVKVTQSSRYLVKRTGEKVFLECVQDMDHENMFWYRQDPGLGLRLIYFSYDVKMKEKGDIPEGYSVSREKKERFSLILESASTNQTSMYLCASRSPGYEQYFGPGTRLTVT.

This chain joins TRBV13 and TRBJ1-2, with D possibly TRBD1 on 5 matching bases. CDR1 is PRHDT, CDR2 FYEKMQ, per germline (reference sequence). The CDR3 sequence is 15 residues long. Trimming shortened V by 3 bases and J by 7 bases, and 18 bases separated the two germline ends. CDR3 sequence: CASSFRNVGAPGYTF. The CDR3 bases are TGTGCCAGCAGCTTTAGGAATGTAGGGGCGCCTGGCTACACCTTC.

This chain connects TRBV28 to TRBJ1-4; 7 nucleotides agree with TRBD1. Germline trimming cut 7 bases from V and 5 bases from J; bases unmatched to any gene: 10. The germline V gene encodes CDR1 MDHEN and CDR2 SYDVKM. The length of the CDR3 is 15 residues. CDR3 residues: CASNPGGQRNEKLFF. CDR3 nucleotides: TGTGCCAGCAACCCTGGGGGACAGAGGAATGAAAAACTGTTTTTT.

The chain combines TRBV18 with TRBJ1-1; D not certain. V was shortened by 6 bases and J by 6 bases, with 8 bases between the two germline ends. Germline-derived CDR1 and CDR2 are KGHSH and LQKENI. The CDR3 loop spans 11 amino acids. Written as DNA, the CDR3 is TGTGCCAGCTCCAGCCAGGCTGAAGCTTTCTTT. Its protein product is CASSSQAEAFF.

The chain joins TRBV7-6 to TRBJ2-7, with 8 nucleotides matching TRBD2. The J segment lost 2 bases and the V segment lost 5 bases, leaving 8 bases of the junction unmatched. The CDR3 has 15 amino acids. The germline gives CDR1 SGHVS, CDR2 FNYEAQ. The CDR3 loop is CASSPGGGSTYEQYF. CDR3 bases: TGTGCCAGCAGCCCCGGGGGGGGGTCCACCTACGAGCAGTACTTC.

This sequence joins TRBV7-9 and TRBJ2-1; a weak D match, TRBD2 (5 bases). CDR3 size: 14 residues. Germline lookup yields CDR1 SEHNR and CDR2 FQNEAQ (reference sequence). Trimming left V 3 bases short and J 2 bases short, with 8 bases between. Here the CDR3 DNA reads TGTGCCAGCAGCTTGGGAGTCCCCTACAATGAGCAGTTCTTC. Its protein is CASSLGVPYNEQFF.

The chain couples TRBV10-3 to TRBJ1-1; the D is unclear. Trimming removed 7 bases from V and 0 bases from J, with 9 bases in between. The CDR3 loop spans 13 amino acids. The germline CDR1 and CDR2 sequences are ENHRY and SYGVKD. In DNA, the CDR3 is TGTGCCATCACTCCAGACTTGAACACTGAAGCTTTCTTT. Translating it yields CAITPDLNTEAFF.

This clone was seen only once. J is TRBJ2-7 and V is TRBV20-1, with D hard to call. CDR3 size: 12 residues. With 3 bases removed from V and 3 bases from J, the gap between germline ends came to 9 bases. Germline V gene sequence: CDR1 DFQATT, CDR2 SNEGSKA (reference sequence). CDR3 DNA sequence: TGCAGTGCTAGTTTAAGCCGCTACGAGCAGTACTTC. The encoded protein is CSASLSRYEQYF.

In its sample, this clone was seen once. The CDR3 reads CASARTGAYEQYF. In DNA, the CDR3 is TGTGCCTCCGCCCGGACGGGGGCCTACGAGCAGTACTTC. The rearrangement uses TRBV19 and TRBJ2-7; D possibly corresponds to TRBD2 (6 bases). The CDR3 runs 13 residues. The germline V gene has CDR1 LNHDA and CDR2 SQIVND (reference sequence). V shed 11 bases and J shed 2 bases, with 16 bases lying between them.